Sequencing of this T cell receptor beta chain was carried out in a study of shared clonotypes between healthy human individuals. Clones were read by immunoSEQ multiplex PCR, and TCRdb kept only the in-frame ones, dropping some. The sample consists of approximately 500,000 clones, roughly 80% of them appearing once. This CDR3 comprises 14 residues. Germline-derived CDR1 and CDR2 are SGHRS and YFSETQ. V was trimmed by 0 bases and J by 4 bases, leaving 9 bases between them. The rearrangement uses TRBV5-1 and TRBJ2-3; no clear D. The sequenced sample was PBMCs. This sequence originates from a woman aged 35 to 49 in good health. Some clones in this sample may be carry-over from other donors' samples. CDR3 sequence: CASSLEGNSDTQYF. DNA for the CDR3: TGCGCCAGCAGCTTGGAAGGAAACTCAGATACGCAGTATTTT.